Presented here are 18 T cell receptor beta chains from one specimen sequenced in a study of control samples from healthy donors and cancer patients. Clones were sequenced by immunoSEQ multiplex PCR, and TCRdb holds only the in-frame ones, with some missing. Here the sample spans approximately 120,000 clones, around 89% being singletons. The sequencing sample was made of blood. Every receptor here comes from a woman in her fifties or sixties in good health.

V and J are TRBV6-2 or TRBV6-3 and TRBJ2-5; TRBD1 matches at 9 bases. CDR3 length: 15 residues. Unmatched junction bases numbered 9, after V lost 4 bases and J lost 6 bases. Germline CDR1 is MNHEY and CDR2 is SVGEGT. The CDR3 DNA sequence: TGTGCCAGCAGTTCCCCGGGACAGGGATCGAAGACCCAGTACTTC. Its protein is CASSSPGQGSKTQYF.

The DNA of the CDR3 is TGTGCCAGCAGCGTAACAGGGGACACCGGGGAGCTGTTTTTT. This gives the protein CASSVTGDTGELFF. This rearrangement joins TRBV9 to TRBJ2-2; 7 bases match TRBD1. CDR3 length equals 14 residues. The trim removed 1 base at V and 3 bases at J, leaving 0 bases unmatched. Looked up from germline, CDR1 is SGDLS and CDR2 is YYNGEE.

V gene TRBV7-2 combines with J gene TRBJ2-3, with TRBD2 as a possible D gene (6 bases). The CDR3 runs to 16 residues. Trimming took 2 bases from V and 0 from J, leaving 12 bases between them. Germline-derived CDR1 and CDR2 are SGHTA and FQGNSA. The CDR3 loop reads CASSLIRGTSTDTQYF. The CDR3 DNA is TGTGCCAGCAGCTTAATTCGCGGGACTAGCACAGATACGCAGTATTTT.

This clone was seen many times. This chain connects TRBV24-1 to TRBJ2-1; TRBD2 matches at 10 bases. This CDR3 region has 17 residues. With 4 bases clipped from V and 5 bases from J, the junction kept 10 bases outside the gene matches. From germline, CDR1 is KGHDR and CDR2 SFDVKD. The CDR3 DNA reads as TGTGCCACCAGTGACCGCCATCTAGCGGGAGTAGACAATGAGCAGTTCTTC. Protein: CATSDRHLAGVDNEQFF.

The chain carries TRBV29-1 and TRBJ2-1; perhaps TRBD1 as D (8 bases). V lost 2 bases, J lost 7 bases, and 21 bases lay in between. The germline V gene has CDR1 SQVTM and CDR2 ANQGSEA. The CDR3 totals 16 residues. CDR3 region: CSVEPNRGGPVNEQFF. The CDR3 nucleotides read TGCAGCGTTGAACCAAACAGGGGGGGACCTGTTAATGAGCAGTTCTTC.

This clone occurred once. J is TRBJ2-7 and V is TRBV14, with 7 bases lining up with TRBD2. CDR1 and CDR2 (germline): SGHDN, FVKESK. The V gene end was trimmed by 2 bases and the J gene end by 3 bases; junction bases not matched to a gene: 1. This CDR3 has 13 residues. The CDR3 DNA is TGTGCCAGCAGCCAAAGCGGGGTCTACGAGCAGTACTTC. It encodes CASSQSGVYEQYF.

The chain is built from TRBV7-9 and TRBJ2-1; 8 nucleotides line up with TRBD2. With 10 bases clipped from V and 4 bases from J, the junction kept 9 bases outside the gene matches. CDR3 length equals 14 residues. Germline V gene sequence: CDR1 SEHNR, CDR2 FQNEAQ (reference sequence). The DNA of the CDR3 is TGTGCCACCGTGGGGCTAGCGGGTTACAATGAGCAGTTCTTC. Protein sequence: CATVGLAGYNEQFF.

The chain employs TRBV20-1 and TRBJ1-3; D is unclear. Trimming removed 3 bases from V and 0 bases from J, with 12 bases in between. The CDR3 covers 15 residues. Per germline, CDR1 DFQATT and CDR2 SNEGSKA (reference sequence). In DNA form, the CDR3 reads TGCAGTGCTAGTCTAGGACGGGTCTCTGGAAACACCATATATTTT. This gives the protein CSASLGRVSGNTIYF.

This rearrangement joins TRBV28 to TRBJ2-5, with D possibly TRBD2 on 6 matching bases. V lost 2 bases to trimming and J lost 2 bases, with 12 bases between them. Germline assignment: CDR1 MDHEN and CDR2 SYDVKM. This CDR3 region has 15 residues. CDR3 bases: TGTGCCAGCAGTTTAAAGGGAGCGGGTCAAGAGACCCAGTACTTC. It is translated as CASSLKGAGQETQYF. The variable domain in full, with the rest retrieved from reference TRBV28 and TRBJ2-5, is DVKVTQSSRYLVKRTGEKVFLECVQDMDHENMFWYRQDPGLGLRLIYFSYDVKMKEKGDIPEGYSVSREKKERFSLILESASTNQTSMYLCASSLKGAGQETQYFGPGTRLLVL.

This clone was seen more than once but under ten times. The genes are TRBV7-3 and TRBJ1-6; D unresolved. Trimming pared 0 bases from V and 10 bases from J, leaving 10 bases between. There are 14 residues in the CDR3. Germline V gene data show CDR1 as SGHTA and CDR2 as FQGTGA. The CDR3 DNA sequence: TGTGCCAGCAGCTTAACGGGCCCTCGGTCACCCCTCCACTTT. It specifies CASSLTGPRSPLHF.

This clone was seen only once. This chain uses TRBV11-2 with TRBJ1-2; D uncertain. CDR1 is SGHAT and CDR2 is FQNNGV in the germline V gene. This CDR3 region has 13 residues. V gave up 5 bases and J gave up 3 bases, with 10 bases separating them. CDR3 sequence reads: CASSHSSYYGYTF. In nucleotides, the CDR3 is TGTGCCAGCAGCCATAGCAGCTACTATGGCTACACCTTC.

This chain links TRBV7-9 with TRBJ1-4, with D possibly TRBD1 on 6 matching bases. Between the trimmed V and J ends, which lost 5 bases and 5 bases, there was a span of 15 bases. CDR1 SEHNR and CDR2 FQNEAQ come from the germline V gene (reference sequence). This CDR3 is built from 15 residues. The CDR3 bases are TGTGCCAGCAGCGACAACAGGGACCCAAATGAAAAACTGTTTTTT. It specifies CASSDNRDPNEKLFF. Looking up the rest from reference TRBV7-9 and TRBJ1-4 gives the full variable domain: DTGVSQNPRHKITKRGQNVTFRCDPISEHNRLYWYRQTLGQGPEFLTYFQNEAQLEKSRLLSDRFSAERPKGSFSTLEIQRTEQGDSAMYLCASSDNRDPNEKLFFGSGTQLSVL.

The DNA for the CDR3 is TGTGCCAGTAGTTCACCTTCCGGGACCTTCTATGGCTACACCTTC. It encodes CASSSPSGTFYGYTF. The chain couples TRBV19 to TRBJ1-2, with D perhaps TRBD1 (5 bases). The CDR3 contains 15 residues. V shed 5 bases and J shed 4 bases, with 17 bases lying between them. Germline assignment: CDR1 LNHDA and CDR2 SQIVND (reference sequence).

The J gene is TRBJ1-4, the V gene TRBV7-9; TRBD1 is a possible D gene (6 bases). Germline V lookup: CDR1 SEHNR, CDR2 FQNEAQ (reference sequence). V lost 2 bases and J 3 bases, leaving 10 bases between the germline ends. The CDR3 is 15 residues long. CDR3 sequence: CASSLWRGPNEKLFF. In nucleotides, the CDR3 is TGTGCCAGCAGCTTATGGCGGGGGCCTAATGAAAAACTGTTTTTT.

V usage is TRBV20-1 and J usage is TRBJ2-5, with D perhaps TRBD2 (5 bases). V dropped 5 bases and J dropped 7 bases, with 11 bases sitting between them. The CDR3 extends over 11 amino acids. The germline CDR1 and CDR2 sequences are DFQATT and SNEGSKA (reference sequence). This CDR3 is CSAPGISTQYF. The DNA for the CDR3 is TGCAGTGCTCCCGGGATATCGACCCAGTACTTC.

The chain uses TRBV29-1 and TRBJ1-2; no firm D call. This CDR3 is 13 amino acids long. Trimming cost V 8 bases and J 7 bases, with 20 bases left between them. Germline V CDR1 and CDR2: SQVTM, ANQGSEA. This CDR3 reads CSSSGSSWGGYTF. The CDR3 DNA is TGCAGCTCCTCCGGCTCTTCCTGGGGTGGCTACACCTTC.

The chain carries TRBV5-6 and TRBJ2-1; 11 bases are shared with TRBD1. Germline V gene lookup returns CDR1 SGHDT and CDR2 YYEEEE. Unmatched junction bases numbered 12, after V lost 4 bases and J lost 0 bases. The CDR3 is 19 residues long. CDR3 loop: CASSLGQGVTSDSYNEQFF. In DNA, the CDR3 is TGTGCCAGCAGCCTGGGACAGGGGGTGACTAGCGACTCCTACAATGAGCAGTTCTTC.

This CDR3 is CAWSVGDINYEQYF. The CDR3 coding sequence is TGTGCCTGGAGTGTGGGGGACATTAACTACGAGCAGTACTTC. The V call is TRBV30, the J call TRBJ2-7, with TRBD1 as a possible D gene (6 bases). The V and J ends lost 0 bases and 3 bases respectively, with 12 bases between them. Germline CDR1 is GTSNPN and CDR2 is SVGIG (reference sequence). The CDR3 has 14 amino acids.